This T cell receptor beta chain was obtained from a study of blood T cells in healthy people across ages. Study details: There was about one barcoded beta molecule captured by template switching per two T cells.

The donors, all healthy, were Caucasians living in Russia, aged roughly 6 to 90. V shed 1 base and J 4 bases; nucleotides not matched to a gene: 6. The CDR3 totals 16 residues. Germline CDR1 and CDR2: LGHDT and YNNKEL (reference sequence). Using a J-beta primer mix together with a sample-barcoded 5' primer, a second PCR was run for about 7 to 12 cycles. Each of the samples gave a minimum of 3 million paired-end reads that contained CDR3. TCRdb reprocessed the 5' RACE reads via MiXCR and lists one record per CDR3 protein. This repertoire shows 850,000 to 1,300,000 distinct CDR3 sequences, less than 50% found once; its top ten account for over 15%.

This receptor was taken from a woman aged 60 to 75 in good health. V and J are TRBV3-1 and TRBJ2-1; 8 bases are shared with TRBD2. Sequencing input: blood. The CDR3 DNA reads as TGTGCCAGCAGCCAAGGGAGCGGGGGTCGATACAATGAGCAGTTCTTC. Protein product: CASSQGSGGRYNEQFF.